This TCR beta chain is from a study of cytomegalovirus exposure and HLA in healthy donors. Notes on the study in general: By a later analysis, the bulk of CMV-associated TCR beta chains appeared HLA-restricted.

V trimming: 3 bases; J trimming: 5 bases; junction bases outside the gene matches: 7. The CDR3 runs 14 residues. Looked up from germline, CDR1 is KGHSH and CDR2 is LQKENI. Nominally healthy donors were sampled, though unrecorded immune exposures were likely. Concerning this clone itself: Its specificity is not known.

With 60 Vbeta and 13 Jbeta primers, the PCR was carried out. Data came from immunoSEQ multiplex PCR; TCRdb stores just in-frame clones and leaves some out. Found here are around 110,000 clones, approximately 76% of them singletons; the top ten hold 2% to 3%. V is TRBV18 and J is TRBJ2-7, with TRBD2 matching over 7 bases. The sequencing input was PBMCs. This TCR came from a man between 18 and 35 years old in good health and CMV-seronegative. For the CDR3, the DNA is TGTGCCAGCTCACCTGGGGGGGGTTTGGACGAGCAGTACTTC. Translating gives CASSPGGGLDEQYF.